Reported below is one TCR beta chain. This sample was included in a study of control samples from healthy donors and cancer patients. Some clones are missing from TCRdb's copy, which holds only in-frame ones; the method was immunoSEQ multiplex PCR. Here the sample spans roughly 81,000 clones, approximately 82% being singletons. Looked up from germline, CDR1 is LNHDA and CDR2 is SQIVND (reference sequence). The CDR3 extends over 14 amino acids. V shed 1 base and J shed 5 bases, with 11 bases lying between them. The V and J genes are TRBV19 and TRBJ1-2; D gene unclear. The clonotype was recovered from a man aged 55-75 years with head and neck cancer. Material: PBMCs. The CDR3 spells CASSIASTGYGYTF. CDR3 DNA: TGTGCCAGTAGTATAGCCTCGACGGGTTATGGCTACACCTTC.